This T cell receptor beta chain was sequenced for a study of human T cells and chemical hapten exposure. Germline V lookup: CDR1 SNHLY, CDR2 FYNNEI. The V end lost 6 bases, the J end lost 4 bases, and 10 bases lay between the germline ends. The CDR3 has 13 residues. This clonotype has a count of ten or more. Its cognate antigen is unknown. Findings and caveats of the study: Compared with pre-sensitization or healthy control sets, expanded TCRs clustered more.

Time point indicated: pre-sensitization, week 0. Indicated treatment: therapeutic diphenylcyclopropenone sensitization with weekly scalp DPC. Via MiXCR, TCRdb re-called the RACE reads, giving one row per CDR3 protein. Seen here are 300,000 to 450,000 distinct CDR3 sequences, around 5% observed once, and the top ten hold around 8.8%. The receptor's source is a woman under 30 with alopecia areata. Some clones in this sample may be carry-over from other donors' samples. Sequencing was performed on whole blood, taken in connection with sensitization to the hapten diphenylcyclopropenone (DPC). The chain recombines TRBV2 with TRBJ1-5, with D perhaps TRBD1 (6 bases). CDR3 in amino acids: CASRSRGNQPQHF. The DNA of the CDR3 is TGTGCCAGCAGGTCGAGGGGGAATCAGCCCCAGCATTTT.